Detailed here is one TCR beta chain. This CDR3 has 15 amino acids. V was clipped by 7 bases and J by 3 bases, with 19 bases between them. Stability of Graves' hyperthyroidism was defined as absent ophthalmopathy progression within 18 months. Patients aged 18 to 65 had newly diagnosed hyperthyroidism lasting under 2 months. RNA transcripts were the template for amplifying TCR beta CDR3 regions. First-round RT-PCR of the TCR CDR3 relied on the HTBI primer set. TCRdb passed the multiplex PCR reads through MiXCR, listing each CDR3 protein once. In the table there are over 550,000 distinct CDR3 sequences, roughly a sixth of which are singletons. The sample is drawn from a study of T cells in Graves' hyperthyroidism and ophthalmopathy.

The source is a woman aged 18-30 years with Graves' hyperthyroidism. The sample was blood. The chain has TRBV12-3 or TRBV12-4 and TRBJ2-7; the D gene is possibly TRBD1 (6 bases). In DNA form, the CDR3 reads TGTGCCAGCACCCAGGGGTTAGTGGCTGGCTACGAGCAGTACTTC. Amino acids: CASTQGLVAGYEQYF.